This T cell receptor (beta chain) comes out of a study of glioma-infiltrating T cells after dendritic cell vaccination. Study at large: Patients received autologous tumor lysate-pulsed dendritic cell vaccination between the early 2000s and the early 2010s.

Libraries were prepared by immunoSEQ multiplex PCR; TCRdb keeps only in-frame clonotypes and omits some of them. The sample includes roughly 83,000 clones, more than 75% seen only once; the top ten take around 16%. Study results and limitations: Only a small number of patients had complete blood and tumor samples.

No glioblastoma patient carried an isocitrate dehydrogenase mutation. This clone was seen only a few times. Its antigen remains unidentified. The CDR3 consists of 14 residues. Germline CDR1 is ENHRY and CDR2 is SYGVKD. V is TRBV10-3 and J is TRBJ2-5; weak D call: TRBD2 (6 bases). The end of the DNA is better explained by TRBJ2-7, so the J call may be wrong. Sequenced here: blood, sampled before dendritic cell vaccination. This receptor was identified in a human donor with glioblastoma. Here the CDR3 reads CAIREGDPVYEQYF. The DNA for the CDR3 is TGTGCCATCAGGGAGGGAGACCCAGTGTACGAGCAGTACTTC.